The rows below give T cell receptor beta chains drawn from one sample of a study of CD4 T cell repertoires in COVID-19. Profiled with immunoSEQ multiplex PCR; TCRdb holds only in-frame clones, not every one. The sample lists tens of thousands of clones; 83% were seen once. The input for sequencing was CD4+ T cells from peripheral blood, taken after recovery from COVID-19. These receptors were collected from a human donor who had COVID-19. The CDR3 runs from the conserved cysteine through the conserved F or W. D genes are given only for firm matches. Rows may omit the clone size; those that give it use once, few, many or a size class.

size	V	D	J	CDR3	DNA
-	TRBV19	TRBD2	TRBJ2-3	CASSRTSGNLDTQYF	TGTGCCAGTAGTAGAACTAGCGGGAACTTGGATACGCAGTATTTT
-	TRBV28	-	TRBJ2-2	CASTLWPGELFF	TGTGCCAGTACTTTGTGGCCCGGGGAGCTGTTTTTT
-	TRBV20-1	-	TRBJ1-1	CSASVTGQGGTEAFF	TGCAGTGCTAGTGTTACGGGCCAAGGCGGCACTGAAGCTTTCTTT
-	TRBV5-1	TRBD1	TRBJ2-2	CASSLGTGDTGELFF	TGCGCCAGCAGCTTGGGGACAGGGGACACCGGGGAGCTGTTTTTT
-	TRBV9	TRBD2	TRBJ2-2	CASSFGLADTGELFF	TGTGCCAGCAGCTTTGGACTAGCGGACACCGGGGAGCTGTTTTTT
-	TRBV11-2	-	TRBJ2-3	CASSGSASTQYF	TGTGCCAGCAGCGGCTCTGCATCGACGCAGTATTTT
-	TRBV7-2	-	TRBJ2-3	CASSLKVTDTQYF	TGTGCCAGCAGCTTGAAGGTCACAGATACGCAGTATTTT
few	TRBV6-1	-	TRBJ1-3	CASSGGRSSSGNTIYF	TGTGCCAGCAGTGGGGGAAGATCCAGCTCTGGAAACACCATATATTTT
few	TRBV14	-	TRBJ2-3	CASNRFITDTQYF	TGTGCCAGCAACCGATTTATCACAGATACGCAGTATTTT
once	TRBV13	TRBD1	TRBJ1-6	CASSPGTGDTSPLHF	TGTGCCAGCAGCCCCGGGACAGGGGATACTTCACCCCTCCACTTT
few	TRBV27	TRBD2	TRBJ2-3	CASSSLAGGTDTQYF	TGTGCCAGCAGTTCCCTAGCGGGGGGCACAGATACGCAGTATTTT
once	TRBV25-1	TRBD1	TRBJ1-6	CASSEYKQGARSPLHF	TGTGCCAGCAGTGAATACAAACAGGGGGCCAGGTCACCCCTCCACTTT
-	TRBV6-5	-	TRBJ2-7	CASSLRGYEQYF	TGTGCCAGCAGTCTCCGAGGGTACGAGCAGTACTTC
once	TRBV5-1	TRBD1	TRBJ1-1	CASSLGSGGVGAFF	TGCGCCAGCAGCTTGGGTTCAGGGGGAGTTGGAGCTTTCTTT
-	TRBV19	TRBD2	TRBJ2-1	CASSTSPSQLAGPNNEQFF	TGTGCCAGTAGTACATCCCCCTCTCAACTAGCGGGGCCCAACAATGAGCAGTTCTTC
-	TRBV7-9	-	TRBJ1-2	CASSLARNYGYTF	TGTGCCAGCAGCTTAGCACGGAACTATGGCTACACCTTC
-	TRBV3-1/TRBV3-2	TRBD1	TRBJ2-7	CASSQGPTGADEQYF	TGTGCCAGCAGCCAAGGACCCACAGGGGCCGACGAGCAGTACTTC
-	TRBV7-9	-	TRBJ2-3	CASSPSQGSGRVAQYF	TGTGCCAGCAGCCCATCACAGGGTTCGGGGAGGGTTGCGCAGTATTTT
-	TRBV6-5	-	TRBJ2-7	CASRSTGSHYEQYF	TGTGCCAGCAGGAGCACAGGGTCCCACTACGAGCAGTACTTC
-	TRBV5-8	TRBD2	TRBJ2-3	CASSPGTTSRYTQYF	TGTGCCAGCAGCCCCGGGACTACCAGCAGGTATACGCAGTATTTT
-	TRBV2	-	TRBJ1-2	CASRQGIEGYTF	TGTGCCAGCAGACAGGGAATCGAAGGCTACACCTTC
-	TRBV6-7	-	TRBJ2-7	CATVAGRSSYEQYF	TGTGCCACCGTAGCAGGGCGGAGCTCCTACGAGCAGTACTTC
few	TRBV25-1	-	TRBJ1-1	CASSTEAFF	TGTGCCAGCAGTACCGAAGCTTTCTTT
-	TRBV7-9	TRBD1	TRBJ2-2	CASSLEGQGLSRELFF	TGTGCCAGCAGCTTGGAAGGACAGGGGCTCTCGAGGGAGCTGTTTTTT
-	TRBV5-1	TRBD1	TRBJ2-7	CASSLNRGSDEQYF	TGCGCCAGCAGCTTAAACAGGGGTAGCGACGAGCAGTACTTC
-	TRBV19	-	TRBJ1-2	CASSTQGDYGYTF	TGTGCCAGTAGTACGCAGGGTGACTATGGCTACACCTTC
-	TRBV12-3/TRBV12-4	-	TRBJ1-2	CASRPTSIYGYTF	TGTGCCAGCAGACCAACAAGTATTTATGGCTACACCTTC
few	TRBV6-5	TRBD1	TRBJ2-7	CASSRDRGPFYEQYF	TGTGCCAGCAGCCGGGACAGGGGGCCTTTCTACGAGCAGTACTTC
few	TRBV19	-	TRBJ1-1	CASSMTGQGTEAFF	TGTGCCAGTAGTATGACGGGTCAAGGGACTGAAGCTTTCTTT
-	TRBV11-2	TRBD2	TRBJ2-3	CASSFLAGGIDTQYF	TGTGCCAGCAGCTTCTTAGCGGGGGGGATAGATACGCAGTATTTT
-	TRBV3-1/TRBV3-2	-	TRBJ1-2	CASSQTRQAYGYTF	TGTGCCAGCAGCCAAACCCGACAGGCCTATGGCTACACCTTC
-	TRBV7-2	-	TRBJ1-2	CASSSTAVGGGYTF	TGTGCCAGCAGCTCTACAGCGGTAGGGGGAGGCTACACCTTC
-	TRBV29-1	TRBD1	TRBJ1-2	CSVGTGAPYGYTF	TGCAGCGTTGGGACAGGGGCTCCTTATGGCTACACCTTC
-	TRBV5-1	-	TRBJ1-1	CASSLVGGSNTEAFF	TGCGCCAGCAGCTTGGTGGGAGGGTCGAACACTGAAGCTTTCTTT
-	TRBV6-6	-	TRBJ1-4	CACNGGGANEKLFF	TGTGCCTGCAATGGTGGGGGTGCTAATGAAAAACTGTTTTTT
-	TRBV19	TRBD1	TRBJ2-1	CASSIERPGQGANNEQFF	TGTGCCAGTAGTATAGAAAGGCCGGGACAGGGGGCAAACAATGAGCAGTTCTTC
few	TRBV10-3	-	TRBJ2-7	CAISASRDYEQYF	TGTGCCATCAGTGCCTCCAGGGACTACGAGCAGTACTTC
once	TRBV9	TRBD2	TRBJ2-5	CASSVAGGPVETQYF	TGTGCCAGCAGCGTAGCGGGGGGGCCGGTGGAGACCCAGTACTTC
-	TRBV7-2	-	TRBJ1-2	CASSLVESHHGYTF	TGTGCCAGCAGCTTAGTGGAGAGCCATCATGGCTACACCTTC
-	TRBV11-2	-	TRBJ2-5	CASSLDRFQETQYF	TGTGCCAGCAGCTTAGACCGGTTTCAAGAGACCCAGTACTTC
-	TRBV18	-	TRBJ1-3	CASSPPDRMKSGNTIYF	TGTGCCAGCTCACCACCGGACCGCATGAAAAGTGGAAACACCATATATTTT
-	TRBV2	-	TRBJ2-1	CASSTVGYNEQFF	TGTGCCAGCAGTACCGTAGGGTACAATGAGCAGTTCTTC
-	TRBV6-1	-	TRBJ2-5	CASSEGVYQETQYF	TGTGCCAGCAGTGAAGGGGTGTACCAAGAGACCCAGTACTTC
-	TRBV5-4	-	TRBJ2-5	CASSLKGLGGETQYF	TGTGCCAGCAGCTTGAAGGGCTTGGGGGGTGAGACCCAGTACTTC
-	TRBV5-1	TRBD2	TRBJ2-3	CASSRGSGGTDTQYF	TGCGCCAGCTCTCGCGGGAGTGGGGGCACAGATACGCAGTATTTT
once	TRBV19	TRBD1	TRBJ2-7	CASSPGQGRYEQYF	TGTGCCAGTAGCCCCGGACAGGGGCGCTACGAGCAGTACTTC
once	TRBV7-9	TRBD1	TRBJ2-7	CASSLTGTGYYEQYF	TGTGCCAGCAGCTTGACCGGGACAGGATACTACGAGCAGTACTTC
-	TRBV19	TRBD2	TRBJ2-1	CASSIGSGGNEQFF	TGTGCCAGTAGTATAGGTAGCGGGGGGAATGAGCAGTTCTTC
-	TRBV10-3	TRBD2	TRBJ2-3	CASSGGQTDTQYF	TGTGCCTCTTCGGGGGGGCAGACAGATACGCAGTATTTT
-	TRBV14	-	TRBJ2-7	CASSQVKGEQYF	TGTGCCAGCAGCCAAGTGAAGGGAGAGCAGTACTTC
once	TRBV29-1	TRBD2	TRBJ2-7	CSVRVHGGDEQYF	TGCAGCGTTAGAGTACATGGGGGGGACGAGCAGTACTTC
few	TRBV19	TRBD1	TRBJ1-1	CASSIAKGKGARTEAFF	TGTGCCAGTAGTATAGCGAAAGGAAAGGGGGCGCGGACTGAAGCTTTCTTT
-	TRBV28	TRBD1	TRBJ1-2	CASSWEGAHRYTF	TGTGCCAGCAGTTGGGAGGGGGCGCATCGCTACACCTTC
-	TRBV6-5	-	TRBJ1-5	CASASLGGPNQPQHF	TGTGCCAGCGCGAGCCTGGGGGGGCCAAATCAGCCCCAGCATTTT